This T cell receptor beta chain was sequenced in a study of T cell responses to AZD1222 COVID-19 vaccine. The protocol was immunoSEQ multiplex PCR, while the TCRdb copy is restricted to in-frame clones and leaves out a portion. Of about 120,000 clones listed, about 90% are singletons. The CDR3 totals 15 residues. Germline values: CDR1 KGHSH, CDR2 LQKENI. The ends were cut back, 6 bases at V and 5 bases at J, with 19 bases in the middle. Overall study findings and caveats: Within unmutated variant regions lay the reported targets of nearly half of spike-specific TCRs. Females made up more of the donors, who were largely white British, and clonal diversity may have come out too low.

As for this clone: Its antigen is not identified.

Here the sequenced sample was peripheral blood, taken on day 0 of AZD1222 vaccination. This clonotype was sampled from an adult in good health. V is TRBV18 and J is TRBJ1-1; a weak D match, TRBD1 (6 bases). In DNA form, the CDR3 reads TGTGCCAGCTCCCCAGGGGTGAGGTACAGGACTGAAGCTTTCTTT. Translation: CASSPGVRYRTEAFF. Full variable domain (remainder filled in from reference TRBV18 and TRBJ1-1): NAGVMQNPRHLVRRRGQEARLRCSPMKGHSHVYWYRQLPEEGLKFMVYLQKENIIDESGMPKERFSAEFPKEGPSILRIQQVVRGDSAAYFCASSPGVRYRTEAFFGQGTRLTVV.